A selection of T cell receptor beta chains follows, all from one sample in a study of blood T cell repertoires in COVID-19. The repertoire was sequenced with immunoSEQ multiplex PCR; TCRdb's copy has only in-frame clones and lacks some. In the table there are tens of thousands of clones, more than 65% of which are singletons. Material: peripheral blood. These receptor sequences come from a man older than 75 with acute or convalescent COVID-19. CDR3s include the opening cysteine and the closing phenylalanine or tryptophan. The D gene is left open where the match is weak. Clone size appears in some rows only: once, few, many, or a class for an expanded clone.

clone_size: -; j_call: TRBJ2-1; d_call: -; v_call: TRBV23-1; cdr3_nt: TGCGCCAGCAGTCAACGTCGGCAGGGGAACAACAATGAGCAGTTCTTC; cdr3_aa: CASSQRRQGNNNEQFF
clone_size: -; j_call: TRBJ1-1; d_call: -; v_call: TRBV19; cdr3_nt: TGTGCCAGTAAATTCAGGGTCGAGCGCACTGAAGCTTTCTTT; cdr3_aa: CASKFRVERTEAFF
clone_size: once; j_call: TRBJ1-6; d_call: TRBD1; v_call: TRBV15; cdr3_nt: TGTGCCACCAGCAGAGGAGGACAGGAGCAAATTCCGGCCCTCCACTTT; cdr3_aa: CATSRGGQEQIPALHF
clone_size: -; j_call: TRBJ2-7; d_call: -; v_call: TRBV27; cdr3_nt: TGTGCCAGCAGTTTATTCCCCAAACAATACGAGCAGTACTTC; cdr3_aa: CASSLFPKQYEQYF
clone_size: -; j_call: TRBJ2-7; d_call: TRBD1; v_call: TRBV18; cdr3_nt: TGTGCCAGCTCTCCACCGGGACAGGGGTTCTACGAGCAGTACTTC; cdr3_aa: CASSPPGQGFYEQYF
clone_size: -; j_call: TRBJ1-1; d_call: TRBD1; v_call: TRBV6-5; cdr3_nt: TGTGCCAGCAGTTCCCAGGGGGCGAACACTGAAGCTTTCTTT; cdr3_aa: CASSSQGANTEAFF
clone_size: -; j_call: TRBJ1-1; d_call: TRBD1; v_call: TRBV2; cdr3_nt: TGTGCCAGCAGGGGACAGGGGGCAGTTACTGAAGCTTTCTTT; cdr3_aa: CASRGQGAVTEAFF
clone_size: once; j_call: TRBJ2-5; d_call: -; v_call: TRBV5-5; cdr3_nt: TGTGCCAGCAGCTTGGTACAGTTTGGGTCCCAGTACTTC; cdr3_aa: CASSLVQFGSQYF
clone_size: -; j_call: TRBJ2-3; d_call: TRBD2; v_call: TRBV9; cdr3_nt: TGTGCCAGCAGCGCCCATTCACTAGCGGGGGGGTTCACAGATACGCAGTATTTT; cdr3_aa: CASSAHSLAGGFTDTQYF
clone_size: many; j_call: TRBJ2-2; d_call: TRBD2; v_call: TRBV28; cdr3_nt: TGTGCCAGCAGTTGGACTAGCGCGGCCGGGGAGCTGTTTTTT; cdr3_aa: CASSWTSAAGELFF
clone_size: -; j_call: TRBJ2-2; d_call: -; v_call: TRBV5-1; cdr3_nt: TGCGCCAGCAGCTTTAGCAGCGCGAACACCGGGGAGCTGTTTTTT; cdr3_aa: CASSFSSANTGELFF
clone_size: -; j_call: TRBJ2-1; d_call: -; v_call: TRBV2; cdr3_nt: TGTGCCAGCAGCTCCGCCCGGGACAATGAGCAGTTCTTC; cdr3_aa: CASSSARDNEQFF
clone_size: once; j_call: TRBJ1-5; d_call: TRBD1; v_call: TRBV2; cdr3_nt: TGTGCCAGCAGAGGGACAGGGGGCAGTCAGCCCCAGCATTTT; cdr3_aa: CASRGTGGSQPQHF
clone_size: -; j_call: TRBJ1-2; d_call: -; v_call: TRBV5-4; cdr3_nt: TGTGCCAGCAGCTTGGACAGTAACTATGGCTACACCTTC; cdr3_aa: CASSLDSNYGYTF
clone_size: -; j_call: TRBJ1-1; d_call: -; v_call: TRBV29-1; cdr3_nt: TGCAGCGCCCTATCGGGGGGCGCTGAAGCTTTCTTT; cdr3_aa: CSALSGGAEAFF
clone_size: -; j_call: TRBJ2-7; d_call: -; v_call: TRBV14; cdr3_nt: TGTGCCAGCAGTCAGGGGCCCCGGGGTACGTCCTACGAGCAGTACTTC; cdr3_aa: CASSQGPRGTSYEQYF
clone_size: -; j_call: TRBJ2-7; d_call: -; v_call: TRBV29-1; cdr3_nt: TGCAGCGTGTGGAAGGGGGGGGCCTACGAGCAGTACTTC; cdr3_aa: CSVWKGGAYEQYF
clone_size: -; j_call: TRBJ2-7; d_call: TRBD1; v_call: TRBV9; cdr3_nt: TGTGCCAGCAGCGCAGGGGCAAACCAGGGGGCCGAGCAGTACTTC; cdr3_aa: CASSAGANQGAEQYF
clone_size: -; j_call: TRBJ2-7; d_call: -; v_call: TRBV6-5; cdr3_nt: TGTGCCAGCACCCAGGGGTACGAGCAGTACTTC; cdr3_aa: CASTQGYEQYF
clone_size: -; j_call: TRBJ2-7; d_call: -; v_call: TRBV6-5; cdr3_nt: TGTGCCAGCAGCATACAGGCAGACATCTCCTACGAGCAGTACTTC; cdr3_aa: CASSIQADISYEQYF
clone_size: once; j_call: TRBJ1-3; d_call: -; v_call: TRBV3-1/TRBV3-2; cdr3_nt: TGTGCCAGCAGCCAAGGAGAGGGAGGAAACACCATATATTTT; cdr3_aa: CASSQGEGGNTIYF
clone_size: once; j_call: TRBJ1-6; d_call: TRBD1; v_call: TRBV25-1; cdr3_nt: TGTGCCAGCAGTGAATCATCCCCGGGACAGCGTAATTCACCCCTCCACTTT; cdr3_aa: CASSESSPGQRNSPLHF
clone_size: -; j_call: TRBJ2-3; d_call: -; v_call: TRBV15; cdr3_nt: TGTGCCACCAGCAGAGGTGGGCAGAGCACAGATACGCAGTATTTT; cdr3_aa: CATSRGGQSTDTQYF
clone_size: -; j_call: TRBJ1-1; d_call: TRBD1; v_call: TRBV19; cdr3_nt: TGTGCCAGTAGGAACCGGGACAGGGGAGGCACTGAAGCTTTCTTT; cdr3_aa: CASRNRDRGGTEAFF
clone_size: -; j_call: TRBJ1-1; d_call: -; v_call: TRBV7-9; cdr3_nt: TGTGCCAGCAGCTTAGGACAGAACACTGAAGCTTTCTTT; cdr3_aa: CASSLGQNTEAFF
clone_size: -; j_call: TRBJ1-2; d_call: TRBD1; v_call: TRBV5-6; cdr3_nt: TGTGCCAGCAGCTTGCTGGGACAGGGCTCATTGTTTGGCTACACCTTC; cdr3_aa: CASSLLGQGSLFGYTF
clone_size: -; j_call: TRBJ1-2; d_call: TRBD1; v_call: TRBV18; cdr3_nt: TGTGCCAGCTCACAGGGACAGGTCTATGGCTACACCTTC; cdr3_aa: CASSQGQVYGYTF
clone_size: -; j_call: TRBJ2-3; d_call: TRBD1; v_call: TRBV5-1; cdr3_nt: TGCGCCAGCAGCATCACCGGGCAGGGGGCAGATACGCAGTATTTT; cdr3_aa: CASSITGQGADTQYF
clone_size: -; j_call: TRBJ2-1; d_call: -; v_call: TRBV10-1; cdr3_nt: TGCGCCAGCAGTGAATCTAGCGAACAGTTCTTC; cdr3_aa: CASSESSEQFF
clone_size: -; j_call: TRBJ1-5; d_call: TRBD1; v_call: TRBV19; cdr3_nt: TGTGCCAGTAGCTTTGGACAGGGACGGCAGCCCCAGCATTTT; cdr3_aa: CASSFGQGRQPQHF
clone_size: -; j_call: TRBJ1-3; d_call: -; v_call: TRBV5-1; cdr3_nt: TGCGCCAGCAGCTTGGAGACTGGCGGAAACACCATATATTTT; cdr3_aa: CASSLETGGNTIYF
clone_size: -; j_call: TRBJ2-5; d_call: TRBD2; v_call: TRBV4-1; cdr3_nt: TGCGCCAGCAGCCAACCGGGGGGAGAGACCCAGTACTTC; cdr3_aa: CASSQPGGETQYF
clone_size: -; j_call: TRBJ2-3; d_call: -; v_call: TRBV2; cdr3_nt: TGTGCCAGCAGTGAGGCCACAGATACGCAGTATTTT; cdr3_aa: CASSEATDTQYF